This T cell receptor beta chain was found in a study of graft-versus-host responses after intestinal transplantation. The wider study: Isolated intestinal, liver-intestinal, or multivisceral transplants had been given to the recipients. Each recipient received anti-thymocyte globulin induction, then tacrolimus and steroids for 3 to 4 years. Regarding the study as a whole: GvH clone levels peaked in circulation, and this peak was associated with early post-transplant HvG declines.

For this clone: The antigen is unknown.

Trimming left V 4 bases short and J 3 bases short, with 17 bases between. The CDR3 has 16 amino acids. Germline CDR1 and CDR2: SGHDT and YYEEEE. Measured with immunoSEQ multiplex PCR; TCRdb has only the in-frame clones, and not every one. Of 95,000 to 150,000 clones in the sample, over 85% were seen once. The chain carries TRBV5-6 and TRBJ2-1; the D gene is possibly TRBD1 (5 bases). The receptor was isolated from a human donor who received an intestinal transplant. This material consisted of unstimulated CD4+ T cells sorted from spleen or lymph node cells, taken before intestinal transplant. This chain's CDR3 is CASSVMLGHLYNEQFF. In nucleotides, the CDR3 is TGTGCCAGCAGCGTAATGTTAGGACACCTCTACAATGAGCAGTTCTTC.